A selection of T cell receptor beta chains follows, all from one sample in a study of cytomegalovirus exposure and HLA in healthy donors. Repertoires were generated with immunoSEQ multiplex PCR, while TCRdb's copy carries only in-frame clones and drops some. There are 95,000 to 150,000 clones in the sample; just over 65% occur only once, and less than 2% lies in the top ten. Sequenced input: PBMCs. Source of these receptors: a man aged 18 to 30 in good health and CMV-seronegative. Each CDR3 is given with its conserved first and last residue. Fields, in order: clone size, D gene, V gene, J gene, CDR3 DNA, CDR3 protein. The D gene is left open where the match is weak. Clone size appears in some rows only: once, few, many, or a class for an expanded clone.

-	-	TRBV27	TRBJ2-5	TGTGCCAGCAGTTTAGCGCAACAAGAGACCCAGTACTTC	CASSLAQQETQYF
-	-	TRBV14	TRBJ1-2	TGTGCCAGCAGCCAAGAGCGGCTCTATGGCTACACCTTC	CASSQERLYGYTF
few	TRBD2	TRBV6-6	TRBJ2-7	TGTGCCAGCAGTAGTCCTAGCGGGCCCAGCTCCTACGAGCAGTACTTC	CASSSPSGPSSYEQYF
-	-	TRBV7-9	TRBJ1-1	TGTGCCAGCAGCACACGAGACAGGTCGTGGAACACTGAAGCTTTCTTT	CASSTRDRSWNTEAFF
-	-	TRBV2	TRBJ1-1	TGTGCCACGCGCATCCCAGGAGGGAACACTGAAGCTTTCTTT	CATRIPGGNTEAFF
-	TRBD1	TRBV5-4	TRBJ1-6	TGTGCCAGCAGCTTAAGCGCCGGGACAGGGGGATCACCCCTCCACTTT	CASSLSAGTGGSPLHF
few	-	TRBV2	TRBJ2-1	TGTGCCAGCAGGGACGGGGGTTCCTACAATGAGCAGTTCTTC	CASRDGGSYNEQFF
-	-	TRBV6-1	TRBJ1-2	TGTGCCAGCAGTGCTTCGACCGGGACTGGATGTACCTACACCTTC	CASSASTGTGCTYTF
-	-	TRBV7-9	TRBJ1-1	TGTGCCAGCAGCTTAGCTTTGGGAAGGCGAGCGGGAATTGAAGCTTTCTTT	CASSLALGRRAGIEAFF
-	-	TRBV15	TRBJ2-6	TGTGCCACCAGCAGACGAGTCTCTGGGGCCAACGTCCTGACTTTC	CATSRRVSGANVLTF
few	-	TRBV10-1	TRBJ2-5	TGCGCCAGCAGTGATGAGGAGACCCAGTACTTC	CASSDEETQYF
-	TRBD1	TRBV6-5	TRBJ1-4	TGTGCCAGCAGTTACGGGGACAGGGATAATGAAAAACTGTTTTTT	CASSYGDRDNEKLFF
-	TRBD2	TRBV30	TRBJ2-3	TGTGCCTGGAGTGCGGGACTAGCGGCCACAGATACGCAGTATTTT	CAWSAGLAATDTQYF
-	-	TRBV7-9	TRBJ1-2	TGTGCCAGCAGCTTAGTTGGGACACCGAAGGGCTATGGCTACACCTTC	CASSLVGTPKGYGYTF
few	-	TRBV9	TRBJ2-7	TGTGCCAGCAGCCCCGACAGTTACGAGCAGTACTTC	CASSPDSYEQYF
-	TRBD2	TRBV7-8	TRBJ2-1	TGTGCCAGCAGCTTAGCACTAGCGGGAGGTATTAGGGAGCAGTTCTTC	CASSLALAGGIREQFF
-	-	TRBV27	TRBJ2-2	TGTGCCAGCAGACAGGGATGGAGCACCGGGGAGCTGTTTTTT	CASRQGWSTGELFF
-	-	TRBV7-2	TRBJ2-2	TGTGCCAGCAGCTTATTGGGACAAAACACCGGGGAGCTGTTTTTT	CASSLLGQNTGELFF
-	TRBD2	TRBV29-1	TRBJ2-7	TGCAGCGCCGAGGCTAGCGGGGGCTACGAGCAGTACTTC	CSAEASGGYEQYF
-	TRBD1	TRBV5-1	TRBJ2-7	TGCGCCAGCAGCCCACCGGGACAGGGGCAGACAAAGCAGTACTTC	CASSPPGQGQTKQYF
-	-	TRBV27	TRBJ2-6	TGTGCCAGCAGTTTAATCGGCAGGGGAGATGGGGCCAACGTCCTGACTTTC	CASSLIGRGDGANVLTF
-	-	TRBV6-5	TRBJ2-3	TGTGCCAGCAGTTACTCGACTGGTAGCACAGATACGCAGTATTTT	CASSYSTGSTDTQYF
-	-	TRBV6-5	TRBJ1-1	TGTGCCAGCAGTTACCTGACAGGGAACACTGAAGCTTTCTTT	CASSYLTGNTEAFF
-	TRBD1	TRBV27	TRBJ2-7	TGTGCCAGCAGGGTACCGGGACAGGAGGTTCGCGAGCAGTACTTC	CASRVPGQEVREQYF
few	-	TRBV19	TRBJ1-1	TGTGCCAGTAGTACGAGAGGGGGATCTAAAGCTTTCTTT	CASSTRGGSKAFF
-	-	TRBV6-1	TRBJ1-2	TGTGCCAGCAGTGAAAGGTTTGAGGTCATTAACTATGGCTACACCTTC	CASSERFEVINYGYTF
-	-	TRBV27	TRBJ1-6	TGTGCCAGCAGTTTTAGAAGGGACAAAATTTCACCCCTCCACTTT	CASSFRRDKISPLHF
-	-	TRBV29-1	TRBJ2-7	TGCAGCGTTGAAGTAAGTGGGGGCCCTTCCAGCTCCTACGAGCAGTACTTC	CSVEVSGGPSSSYEQYF
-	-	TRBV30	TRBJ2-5	TGTGCCTGGAGTGTACTAATCGGGGACAACCAAGAGACCCAGTACTTC	CAWSVLIGDNQETQYF
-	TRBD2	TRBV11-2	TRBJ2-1	TGTGCCAGCAGCCTTCGGGGGAGCGGGAGTTGGAATGAGCAGTTCTTC	CASSLRGSGSWNEQFF
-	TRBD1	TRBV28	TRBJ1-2	TGTGCCATCCATACCCGGGACAGCCACAACTATGGCTACACCTTC	CAIHTRDSHNYGYTF
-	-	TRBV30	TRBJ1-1	TGTGCCTGGAGTTCGGGGGTTGTGACTTTCTTT	CAWSSGVVTFF
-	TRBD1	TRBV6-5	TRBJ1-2	TGTGCCAGCAGTTACTCGGGACAGGGACATGGCTACACCTTC	CASSYSGQGHGYTF